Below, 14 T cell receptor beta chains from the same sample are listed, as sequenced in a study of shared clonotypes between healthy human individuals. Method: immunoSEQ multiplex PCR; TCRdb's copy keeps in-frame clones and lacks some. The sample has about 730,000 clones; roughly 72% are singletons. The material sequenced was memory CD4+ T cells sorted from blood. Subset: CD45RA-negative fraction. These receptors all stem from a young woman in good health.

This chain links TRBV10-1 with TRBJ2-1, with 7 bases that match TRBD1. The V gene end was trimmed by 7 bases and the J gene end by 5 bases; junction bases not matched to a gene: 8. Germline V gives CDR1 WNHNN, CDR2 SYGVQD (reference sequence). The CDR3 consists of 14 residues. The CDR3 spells CASKGDRRDNEQFF. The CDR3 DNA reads TGCGCCAGCAAAGGGGACAGAAGAGACAATGAGCAGTTCTTC.

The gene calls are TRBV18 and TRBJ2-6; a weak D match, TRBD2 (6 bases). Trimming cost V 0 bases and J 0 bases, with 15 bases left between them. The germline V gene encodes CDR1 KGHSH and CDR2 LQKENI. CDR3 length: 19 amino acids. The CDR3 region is CASSPPPRGFDSGANVLTF. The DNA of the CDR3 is TGTGCCAGCTCACCACCGCCTCGGGGGTTTGACTCTGGGGCCAACGTCCTGACTTTC.

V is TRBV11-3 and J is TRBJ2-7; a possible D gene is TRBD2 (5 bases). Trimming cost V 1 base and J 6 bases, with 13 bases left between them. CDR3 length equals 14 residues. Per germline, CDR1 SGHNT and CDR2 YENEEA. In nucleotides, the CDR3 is TGTGCCAGCAGCTTAGGGACTTGGGGAAGCGAGCAGTACTTC. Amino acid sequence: CASSLGTWGSEQYF.

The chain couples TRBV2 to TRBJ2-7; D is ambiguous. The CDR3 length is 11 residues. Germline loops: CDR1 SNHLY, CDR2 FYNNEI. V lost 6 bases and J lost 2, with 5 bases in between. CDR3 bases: TGTGCCAGCAGGGCGGCCTACGAGCAGTACTTC. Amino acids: CASRAAYEQYF.

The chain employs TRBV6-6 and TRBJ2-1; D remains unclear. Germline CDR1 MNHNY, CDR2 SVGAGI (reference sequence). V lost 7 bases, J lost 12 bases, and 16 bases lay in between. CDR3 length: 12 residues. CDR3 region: CASTSNGDVQFF. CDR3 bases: TGTGCCAGCACCAGCAACGGCGACGTGCAGTTCTTC.

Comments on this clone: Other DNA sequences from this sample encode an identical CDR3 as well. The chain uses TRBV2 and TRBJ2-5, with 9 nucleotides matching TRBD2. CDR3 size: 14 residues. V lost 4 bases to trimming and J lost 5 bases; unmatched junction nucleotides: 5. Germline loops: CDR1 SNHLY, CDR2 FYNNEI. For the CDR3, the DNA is TGTGCCAGCAGTGGGGGCAGCGGGAGGGAGACCCAGTACTTC. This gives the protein CASSGGSGRETQYF.

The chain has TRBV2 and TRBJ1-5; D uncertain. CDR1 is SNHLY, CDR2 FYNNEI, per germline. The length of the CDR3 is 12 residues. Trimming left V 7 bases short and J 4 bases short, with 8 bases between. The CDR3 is CASTRVNQPQHF. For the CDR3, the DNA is TGTGCCAGCACCCGGGTGAATCAGCCCCAGCATTTT.

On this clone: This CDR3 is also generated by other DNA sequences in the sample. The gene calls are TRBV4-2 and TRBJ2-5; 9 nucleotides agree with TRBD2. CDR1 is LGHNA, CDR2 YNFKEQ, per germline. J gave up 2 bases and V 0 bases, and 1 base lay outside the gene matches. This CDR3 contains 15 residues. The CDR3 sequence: CASSQETSGQETQYF. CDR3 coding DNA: TGTGCCAGCAGCCAAGAAACTAGCGGGCAAGAGACCCAGTACTTC.

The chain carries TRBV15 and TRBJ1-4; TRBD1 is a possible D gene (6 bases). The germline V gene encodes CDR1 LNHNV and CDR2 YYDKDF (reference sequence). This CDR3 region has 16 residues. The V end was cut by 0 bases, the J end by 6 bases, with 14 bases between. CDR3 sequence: CATSRDTAYRDEKLFF. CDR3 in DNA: TGTGCCACCAGCAGAGATACCGCTTACAGGGATGAAAAACTGTTTTTT. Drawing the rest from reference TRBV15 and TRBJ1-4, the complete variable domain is DAMVIQNPRYQVTQFGKPVTLSCSQTLNHNVMYWYQQKSSQAPKLLFHYYDKDFNNEADTPDNFQSRRPNTSFCFLDIRSPGLGDTAMYLCATSRDTAYRDEKLFFGSGTQLSVL.

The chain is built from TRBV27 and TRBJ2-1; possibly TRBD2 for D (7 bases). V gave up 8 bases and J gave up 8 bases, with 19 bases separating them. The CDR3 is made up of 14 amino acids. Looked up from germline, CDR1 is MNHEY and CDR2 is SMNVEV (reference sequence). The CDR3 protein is CASASGGRLDEQFF. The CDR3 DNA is TGTGCCAGCGCATCCGGGGGGCGCCTCGATGAGCAGTTCTTC.

CDR3 nucleotide sequence: TGTGCCTGGAGTCCGTACGGTGGACAGGGGGCCTGGTATGGCTACACCTTC. The encoded protein is CAWSPYGGQGAWYGYTF. The V call is TRBV30, the J call TRBJ1-2; 11 bases fit TRBD1. This CDR3 is 17 amino acids long. V was pared by 2 bases and J by 5 bases, with 13 bases of the junction left unmatched. Per germline, CDR1 GTSNPN and CDR2 SVGIG (reference sequence).

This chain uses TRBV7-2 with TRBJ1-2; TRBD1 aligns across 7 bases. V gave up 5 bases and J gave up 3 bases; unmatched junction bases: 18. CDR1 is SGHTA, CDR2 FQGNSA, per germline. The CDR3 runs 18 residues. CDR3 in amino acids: CASSLQVAGGAVDYGYTF. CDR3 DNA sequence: TGTGCCAGCAGCCTCCAGGTGGCAGGGGGAGCTGTAGACTATGGCTACACCTTC.

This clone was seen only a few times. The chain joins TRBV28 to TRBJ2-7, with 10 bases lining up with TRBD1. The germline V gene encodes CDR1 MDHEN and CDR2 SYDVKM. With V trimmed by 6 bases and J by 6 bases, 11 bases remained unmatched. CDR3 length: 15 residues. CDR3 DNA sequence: TGTGCCAGCAGGCGCCCGGGACAGGGGCTTGGCGAGCAGTACTTC. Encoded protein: CASRRPGQGLGEQYF.

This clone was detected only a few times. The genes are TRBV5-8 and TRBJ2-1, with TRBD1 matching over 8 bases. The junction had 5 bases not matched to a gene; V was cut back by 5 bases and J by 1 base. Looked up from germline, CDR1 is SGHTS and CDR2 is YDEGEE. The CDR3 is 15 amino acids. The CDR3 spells CASRPTGGSYNEQFF. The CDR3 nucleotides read TGTGCCAGCAGACCTACAGGGGGATCCTACAATGAGCAGTTCTTC.